This T cell receptor (beta chain) was sequenced in a study of shared clonotypes between healthy human individuals. Trimming cost V 2 bases and J 10 bases; bases outside gene matches: 4. CDR3 length: 14 amino acids. Germline loops: CDR1 SGHNT, CDR2 YYREEE (reference sequence). Produced via immunoSEQ multiplex PCR; TCRdb's table is partial and in-frame only. The sample has 850,000 to 1,200,000 clones; about 75% are singletons. The CD4+ fraction was divided into a CD45RA+ naive subset and a CD45RA-negative memory subset. The rearrangement uses TRBV5-4 and TRBJ1-6; 9 bases are shared with TRBD1. Sequenced: memory CD4+ T cells sorted from blood. Stated subset: CD45RA-negative fraction. The clonotype was recovered from a man between 18 and 35 years old in good health. As DNA, the CDR3 is TGTGCCAGCAGCTTTACAGGGGGCGGGTCACCCCTCCACTTT. It translates to CASSFTGGGSPLHF.